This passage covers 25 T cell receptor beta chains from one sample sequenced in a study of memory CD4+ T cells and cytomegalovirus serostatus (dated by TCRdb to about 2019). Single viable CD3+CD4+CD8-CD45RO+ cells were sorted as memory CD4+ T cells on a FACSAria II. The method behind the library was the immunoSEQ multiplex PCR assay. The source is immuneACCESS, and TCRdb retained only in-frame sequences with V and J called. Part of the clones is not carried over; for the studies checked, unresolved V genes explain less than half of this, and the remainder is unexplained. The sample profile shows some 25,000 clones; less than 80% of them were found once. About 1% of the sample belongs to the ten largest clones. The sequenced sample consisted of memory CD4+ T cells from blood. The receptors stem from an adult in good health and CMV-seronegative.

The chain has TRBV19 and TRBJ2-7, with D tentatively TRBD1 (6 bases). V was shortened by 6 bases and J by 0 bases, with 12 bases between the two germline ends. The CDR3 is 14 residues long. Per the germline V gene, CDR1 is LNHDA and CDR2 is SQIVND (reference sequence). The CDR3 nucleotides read TGTGCCAGTAGGGACAGTGGAAGCTCCTACGAGCAGTACTTC. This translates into CASRDSGSSYEQYF.

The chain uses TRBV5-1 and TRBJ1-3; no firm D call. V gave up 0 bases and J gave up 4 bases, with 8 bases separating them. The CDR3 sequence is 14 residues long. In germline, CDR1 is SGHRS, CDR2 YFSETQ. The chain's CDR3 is CASSLEAWGNTIYF. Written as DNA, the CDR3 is TGCGCCAGCAGCTTGGAGGCCTGGGGAAACACCATATATTTT.

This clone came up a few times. CDR3 loop: CASSQTRGGYGYTF. CDR3 coding DNA: TGCGCCAGCAGCCAAACTCGTGGAGGGTATGGCTACACCTTC. The rearrangement links TRBV4-3 to TRBJ1-2; D not certain. The CDR3 runs 14 residues. Deletions cut 2 bases from V and 5 bases from J, with 12 bases between. CDR1 LGHNA and CDR2 YSLEER come from the germline V gene.

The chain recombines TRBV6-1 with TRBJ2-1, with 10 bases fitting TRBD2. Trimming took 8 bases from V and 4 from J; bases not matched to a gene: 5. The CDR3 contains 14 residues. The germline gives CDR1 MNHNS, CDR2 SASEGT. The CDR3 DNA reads TGTGCCAGCTTTCTAGCGGGAGTGTACAATGAGCAGTTCTTC. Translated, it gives CASFLAGVYNEQFF.

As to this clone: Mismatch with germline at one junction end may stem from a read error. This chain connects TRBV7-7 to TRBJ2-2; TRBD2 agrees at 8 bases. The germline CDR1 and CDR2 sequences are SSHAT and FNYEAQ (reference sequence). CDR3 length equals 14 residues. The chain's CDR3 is CASSLQRGSGELFF. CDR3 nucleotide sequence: TGTGCTAGCAGCTTGCAGCGGGGGAGCGGGGAGCTGTTTTTT.

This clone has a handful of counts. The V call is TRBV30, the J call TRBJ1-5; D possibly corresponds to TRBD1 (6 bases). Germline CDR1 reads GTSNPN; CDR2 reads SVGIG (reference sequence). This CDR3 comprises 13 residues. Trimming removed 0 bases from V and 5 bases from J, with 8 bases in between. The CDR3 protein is CAWSVQGDQPQHF. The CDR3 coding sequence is TGTGCCTGGAGTGTACAGGGAGATCAGCCCCAGCATTTT.

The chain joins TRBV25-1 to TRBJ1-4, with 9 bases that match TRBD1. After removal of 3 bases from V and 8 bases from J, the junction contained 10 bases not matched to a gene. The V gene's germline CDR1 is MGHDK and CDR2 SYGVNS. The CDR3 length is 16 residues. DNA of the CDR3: TGTGCCAGCAGTGACCTCCGGGACAGGGCGAAGGAAAAACTGTTTTTT. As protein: CASSDLRDRAKEKLFF.

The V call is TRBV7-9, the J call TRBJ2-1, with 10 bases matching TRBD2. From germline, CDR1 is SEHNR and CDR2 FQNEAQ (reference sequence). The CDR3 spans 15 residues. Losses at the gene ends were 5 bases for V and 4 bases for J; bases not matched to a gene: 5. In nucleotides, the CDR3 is TGTGCCAGCAGCCCCAGCGGGGGGGGGTACAATGAGCAGTTCTTC. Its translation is CASSPSGGGYNEQFF.

CDR3 sequence: CASSRTSGSEETQYF. DNA for the CDR3: TGTGCCAGCAGCCGGACTAGCGGGAGTGAAGAGACCCAGTACTTC. The genes are TRBV7-2 and TRBJ2-5; 13 nucleotides align to TRBD2. CDR1 and CDR2 from the germline V gene are SGHTA and FQGNSA. The CDR3 spans 15 residues. V lost 5 bases and J lost 3; bases outside the gene matches: 3.

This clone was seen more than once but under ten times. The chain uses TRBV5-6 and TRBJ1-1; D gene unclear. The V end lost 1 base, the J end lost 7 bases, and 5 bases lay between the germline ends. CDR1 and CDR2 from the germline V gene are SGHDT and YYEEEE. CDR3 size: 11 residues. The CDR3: CASSLYGEAFF. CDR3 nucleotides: TGTGCCAGCAGCTTGTATGGTGAAGCTTTCTTT.

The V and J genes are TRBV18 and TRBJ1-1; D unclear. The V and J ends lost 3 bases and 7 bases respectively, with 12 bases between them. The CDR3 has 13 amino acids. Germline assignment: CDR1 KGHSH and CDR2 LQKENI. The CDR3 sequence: CASSPMGGSEAFF. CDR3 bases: TGTGCCAGCTCACCTATGGGAGGTAGTGAAGCTTTCTTT.

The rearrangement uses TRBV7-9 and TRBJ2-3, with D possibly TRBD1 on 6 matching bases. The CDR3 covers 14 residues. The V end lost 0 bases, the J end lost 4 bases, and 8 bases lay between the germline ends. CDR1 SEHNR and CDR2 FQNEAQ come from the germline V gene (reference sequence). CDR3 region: CASSLAGASDTQYF. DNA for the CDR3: TGTGCCAGCAGCTTAGCGGGGGCTTCAGATACGCAGTATTTT.

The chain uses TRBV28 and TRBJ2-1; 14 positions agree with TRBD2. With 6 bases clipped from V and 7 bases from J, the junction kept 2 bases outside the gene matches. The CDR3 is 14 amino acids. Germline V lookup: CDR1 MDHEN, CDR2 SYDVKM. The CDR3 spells CASRGTSGRNEQFF. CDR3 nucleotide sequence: TGTGCCAGCAGAGGGACTAGCGGGAGAAATGAGCAGTTCTTC.

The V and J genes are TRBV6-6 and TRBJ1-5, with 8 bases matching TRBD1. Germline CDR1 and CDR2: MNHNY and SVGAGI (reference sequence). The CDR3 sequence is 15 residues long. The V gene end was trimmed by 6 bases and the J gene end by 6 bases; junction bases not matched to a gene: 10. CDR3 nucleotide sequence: TGTGCCAGCAGCCCACAGGGGGGAAGTGGTCAGCCCCAGCATTTT. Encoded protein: CASSPQGGSGQPQHF.

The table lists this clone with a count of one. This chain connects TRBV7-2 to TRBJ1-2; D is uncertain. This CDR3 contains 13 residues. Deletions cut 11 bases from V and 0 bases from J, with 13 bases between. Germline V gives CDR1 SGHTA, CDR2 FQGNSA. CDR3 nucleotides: TGTGCCGGGAGAGGACTAGCTAACTATGGCTACACCTTC. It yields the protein CAGRGLANYGYTF.

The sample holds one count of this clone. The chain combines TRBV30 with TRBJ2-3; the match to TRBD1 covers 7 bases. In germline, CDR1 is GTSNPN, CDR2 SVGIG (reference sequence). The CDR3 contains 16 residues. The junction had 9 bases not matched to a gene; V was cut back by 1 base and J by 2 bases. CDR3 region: CAWSGPGQSITDTQYF. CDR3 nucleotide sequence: TGTGCCTGGAGTGGACCGGGACAGTCGATCACAGATACGCAGTATTTT.

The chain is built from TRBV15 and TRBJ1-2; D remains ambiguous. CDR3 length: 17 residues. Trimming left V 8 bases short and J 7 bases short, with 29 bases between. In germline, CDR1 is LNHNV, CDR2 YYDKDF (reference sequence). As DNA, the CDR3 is TGTGCCACCCGCGGCGTTAGGGCAGAGACTTATGGTAGTGGCTACACCTTC. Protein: CATRGVRAETYGSGYTF.

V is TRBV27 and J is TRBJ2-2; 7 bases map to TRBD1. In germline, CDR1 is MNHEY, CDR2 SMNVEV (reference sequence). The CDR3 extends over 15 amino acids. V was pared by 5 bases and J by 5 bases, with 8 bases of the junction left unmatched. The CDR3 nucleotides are TGTGCCAGCAGTCTAGAGACAGGGTCGACCGGGGAGCTGTTTTTT. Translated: CASSLETGSTGELFF.

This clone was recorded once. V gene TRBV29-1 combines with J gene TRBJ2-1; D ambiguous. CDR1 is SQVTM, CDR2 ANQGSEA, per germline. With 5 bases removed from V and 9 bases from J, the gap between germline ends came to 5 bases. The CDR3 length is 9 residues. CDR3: CSVSSEQFF. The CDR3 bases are TGCAGCGTTAGCAGTGAGCAGTTCTTC.

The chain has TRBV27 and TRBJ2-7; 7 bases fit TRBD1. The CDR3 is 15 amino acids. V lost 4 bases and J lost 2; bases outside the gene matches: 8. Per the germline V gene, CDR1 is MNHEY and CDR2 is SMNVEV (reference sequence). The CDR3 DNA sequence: TGTGCCAGCAGTTCGGCCGGGACAGCGCCCTACGAGCAGTACTTC. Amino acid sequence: CASSSAGTAPYEQYF.

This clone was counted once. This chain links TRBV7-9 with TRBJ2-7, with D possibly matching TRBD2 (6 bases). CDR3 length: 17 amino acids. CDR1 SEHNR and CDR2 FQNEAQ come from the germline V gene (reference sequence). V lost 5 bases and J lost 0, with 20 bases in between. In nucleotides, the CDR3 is TGTGCCAGCAGCCCTTTGGAGGGAGTCTCGGCCTCCTACGAGCAGTACTTC. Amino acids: CASSPLEGVSASYEQYF.

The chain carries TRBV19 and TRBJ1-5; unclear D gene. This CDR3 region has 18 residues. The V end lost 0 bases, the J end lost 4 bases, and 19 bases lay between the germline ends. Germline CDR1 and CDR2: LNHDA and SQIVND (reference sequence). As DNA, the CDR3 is TGTGCCAGTAGTATAGACGCGCCCCAGAGACTGAGGAATCAGCCCCAGCATTTT. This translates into CASSIDAPQRLRNQPQHF.

The CDR3 reads CASSSPDSHYGYTF. The DNA of the CDR3 is TGCGCCAGCAGCTCCCCAGACAGTCACTATGGCTACACCTTC. The genes are TRBV5-1 and TRBJ1-2, with TRBD1 as a possible D gene (5 bases). The CDR3 spans 14 residues. CDR1 and CDR2 from the germline V gene are SGHRS and YFSETQ. V lost 3 bases and J lost 3, with 12 bases in between.

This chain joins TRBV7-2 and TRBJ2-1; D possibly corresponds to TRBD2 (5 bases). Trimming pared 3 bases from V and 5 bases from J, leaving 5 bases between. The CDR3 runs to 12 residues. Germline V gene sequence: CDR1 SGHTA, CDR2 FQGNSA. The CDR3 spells CASSFGNNEQFF. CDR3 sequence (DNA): TGTGCCAGCAGCTTCGGGAACAATGAGCAGTTCTTC.

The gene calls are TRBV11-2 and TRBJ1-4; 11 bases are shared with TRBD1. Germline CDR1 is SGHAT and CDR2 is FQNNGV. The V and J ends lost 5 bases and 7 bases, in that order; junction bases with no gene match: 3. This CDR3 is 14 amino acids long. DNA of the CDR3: TGTGCCAGCAGCCTCGGGACAGGGGGTGAAAAACTGTTTTTT. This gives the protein CASSLGTGGEKLFF.